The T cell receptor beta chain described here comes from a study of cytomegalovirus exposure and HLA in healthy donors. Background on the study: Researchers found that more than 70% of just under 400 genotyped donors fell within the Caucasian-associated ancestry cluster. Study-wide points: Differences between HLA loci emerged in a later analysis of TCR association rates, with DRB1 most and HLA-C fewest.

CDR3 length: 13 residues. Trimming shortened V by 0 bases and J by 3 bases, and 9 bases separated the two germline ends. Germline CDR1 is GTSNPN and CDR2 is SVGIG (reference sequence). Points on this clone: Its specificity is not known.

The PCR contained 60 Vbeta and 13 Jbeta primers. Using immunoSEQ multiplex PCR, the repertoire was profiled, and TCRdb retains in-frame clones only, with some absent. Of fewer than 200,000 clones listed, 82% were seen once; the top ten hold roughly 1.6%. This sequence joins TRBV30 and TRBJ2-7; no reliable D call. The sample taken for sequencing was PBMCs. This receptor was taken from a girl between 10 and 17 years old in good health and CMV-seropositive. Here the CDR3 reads CAWSVQNIYEQYF. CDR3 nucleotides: TGTGCCTGGAGTGTACAAAATATCTACGAGCAGTACTTC. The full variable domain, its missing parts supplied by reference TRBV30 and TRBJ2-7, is SQTIHQWPATLVQPVGSPLSLECTVEGTSNPNLYWYRQAAGRGLQLLFYSVGIGQISSEVPQNLSASRPQDRQFILSSKKLLLSDSGFYLCAWSVQNIYEQYFGPGTRLTVT.